These 20 T cell receptor beta chains originate from one sample sequenced in a study of shared T cell receptors in the human thymus. Sequencing was performed with immunoSEQ multiplex PCR; in TCRdb, only in-frame clones are kept and a portion is missing. The sample consists of more than 300,000 clones, about 95% of them appearing once. Sequenced: thymocytes. Source of these receptors: a human donor.

This chain uses TRBV6-1 with TRBJ1-4, with D perhaps TRBD1 (5 bases). The CDR3 has 13 residues. Germline V gene sequence: CDR1 MNHNS, CDR2 SASEGT. The V gene lost 10 bases and the J gene lost 8 bases, with 17 bases spanning the gap. CDR3 sequence: CATSGRGGEKLFF. As DNA, the CDR3 is TGTGCCACATCGGGGAGGGGAGGAGAAAAACTGTTTTTT.

CDR3 nucleotides: TGTGCCAGCAGTTTATCTGCCCGGGTACCTAATGAAAAACTGTTTTTT. Residues: CASSLSARVPNEKLFF. The gene calls are TRBV27 and TRBJ1-4; D not resolved. Germline-derived CDR1 and CDR2 are MNHEY and SMNVEV (reference sequence). With 0 bases removed from V and 3 bases from J, the gap between germline ends came to 11 bases. The CDR3 is 16 amino acids.

This chain joins TRBV4-1 and TRBJ2-1; D call uncertain. CDR3 length equals 14 residues. The V end lost 0 bases, the J end lost 15 bases, and 18 bases lay between the germline ends. Germline-derived CDR1 and CDR2 are MGHRA and YSYEKL. Here the CDR3 reads CASSQDLMAVGSFF. DNA of the CDR3: TGCGCCAGCAGCCAAGATCTGATGGCGGTGGGGTCGTTCTTC.

This chain connects TRBV10-1 to TRBJ2-1; 8 bases map to TRBD1. V lost 2 bases to trimming and J lost 3 bases; unmatched junction nucleotides: 21. The CDR3 totals 21 residues. Germline V gives CDR1 WNHNN, CDR2 SYGVQD (reference sequence). The CDR3 nucleotides read TGCGCCAGCAGTGAGCCCGGGGCCCCCGGACAGGGAACCGACTTCTACAATGAGCAGTTCTTC. As protein: CASSEPGAPGQGTDFYNEQFF.

The chain links TRBV6-1 to TRBJ2-7; D might be TRBD2 (5 bases). This CDR3 is 15 amino acids long. The germline gives CDR1 MNHNS, CDR2 SASEGT. Trimming took 2 bases from V and 0 from J, leaving 11 bases between them. The CDR3 protein is CASSECEGASYEQYF. CDR3 nucleotide sequence: TGTGCCAGCAGTGAATGCGAGGGCGCCTCCTACGAGCAGTACTTC.

The V call is TRBV7-2, the J call TRBJ2-7; no clear D. Trimming left V 5 bases short and J 1 base short, with 18 bases between. Germline V gene sequence: CDR1 SGHTA, CDR2 FQGNSA. The CDR3 is 16 amino acids. This chain's CDR3 is CASSQSESRFSYEQYF. As DNA, the CDR3 is TGTGCCAGCAGCCAATCGGAGTCACGGTTTTCCTACGAGCAGTACTTC.

The chain recombines TRBV28 with TRBJ2-2; 16 bases are a match to TRBD2. The junction had 8 bases not matched to a gene; V was cut back by 5 bases and J by 8 bases. CDR1 is MDHEN, CDR2 SYDVKM, per germline. The CDR3 length is 17 residues. CDR3: CASSEGTSGRAWGELFF. In DNA, the CDR3 is TGTGCCAGCAGTGAGGGGACTAGCGGGAGGGCCTGGGGGGAGCTGTTTTTT.

This chain uses TRBV27 with TRBJ2-5, with 9 bases identical to TRBD1. This CDR3 is built from 18 residues. The germline CDR1 and CDR2 sequences are MNHEY and SMNVEV (reference sequence). V shed 5 bases, J shed 9 bases, and the junction held 22 bases outside the gene matches. This chain's CDR3 is CASSPVPGQGGVGSAQYF. The CDR3 DNA reads as TGTGCCAGCAGTCCCGTACCGGGACAGGGAGGGGTGGGGAGCGCCCAGTACTTC.

The gene calls are TRBV18 and TRBJ2-1; no clear D gene. The germline gives CDR1 KGHSH, CDR2 LQKENI. The CDR3 consists of 16 residues. The ends were cut back, 4 bases at V and 6 bases at J, with 19 bases in the middle. The CDR3 protein is CASSQVYGPKCNEQFF. In DNA, the CDR3 is TGTGCCAGCTCACAGGTTTATGGACCCAAATGCAATGAGCAGTTCTTC.

V and J are TRBV10-2 and TRBJ2-5; 7 bases fit TRBD2. The CDR3 runs 14 residues. The germline V gene encodes CDR1 WSHSY and CDR2 SAAADI. V lost 4 bases to trimming and J lost 3 bases; unmatched junction nucleotides: 5. CDR3 sequence reads: CASSGTSAKETQYF. The CDR3 bases are TGCGCCAGCAGTGGCACTAGCGCAAAAGAGACCCAGTACTTC.

The V call is TRBV9, the J call TRBJ2-1, with 7 bases fitting TRBD1. There are 18 residues in the CDR3. CDR1 SGDLS and CDR2 YYNGEE come from the germline V gene. The ends lost 0 bases at V and 5 bases at J; junction bases unmatched: 14. CDR3 in DNA: TGTGCCAGCAGCGTAGTAGGGGGCTCCGGCAAGGTCCACAATGAGCAGTTCTTC. Its protein product is CASSVVGGSGKVHNEQFF.

This clone was seen once. This chain connects TRBV19 to TRBJ2-7, with 10 bases identical to TRBD2. Germline-derived CDR1 and CDR2 are LNHDA and SQIVND (reference sequence). CDR3 length: 19 residues. Germline trimming cut 3 bases from V and 2 bases from J; bases unmatched to any gene: 16. The CDR3 sequence is CASSIQLAGEGMVPYEQYF. Here the CDR3 DNA reads TGTGCCAGTAGTATTCAGCTAGCGGGAGAGGGGATGGTACCCTACGAGCAGTACTTC.

The V call is TRBV7-2, the J call TRBJ2-7; no reliable D call. Germline CDR1 SGHTA, CDR2 FQGNSA. The CDR3 sequence is 11 residues long. Trimming pared 4 bases from V and 5 bases from J, leaving 6 bases between. CDR3 sequence reads: CASSSSDEQYF. CDR3 DNA sequence: TGTGCCAGCAGCTCCTCGGACGAGCAGTACTTC.

The rearrangement joins TRBV7-9 to TRBJ2-1; tentatively, D is TRBD1 (5 bases). The CDR3 length is 15 residues. CDR1 SEHNR and CDR2 FQNEAQ come from the germline V gene (reference sequence). V was trimmed by 5 bases and J by 5 bases, leaving 16 bases between them. The CDR3 coding sequence is TGTGCCAGCAGCCCCGTACAACAGGTAGACAATGAGCAGTTCTTC. Protein product: CASSPVQQVDNEQFF.

The gene calls are TRBV14 and TRBJ2-7; 7 bases agree with TRBD2. V lost 1 base to trimming and J lost 3 bases; unmatched junction nucleotides: 18. The CDR3 is made up of 19 amino acids. Germline CDR1 and CDR2: SGHDN and FVKESK. CDR3 DNA: TGTGCCAGCAGCCAAGGGGGGATAGGCGCGGGAGAGGCCCTCTACGAGCAGTACTTC. This encodes CASSQGGIGAGEALYEQYF.

The rearrangement links TRBV28 to TRBJ2-1, with no clear D. The germline V and J ends were trimmed by 10 bases and 8 bases, with 12 bases remaining between them. This CDR3 comprises 11 residues. In germline, CDR1 is MDHEN, CDR2 SYDVKM. The CDR3 DNA is TGTGCCATCCTTGGACCGTATGAGCAGTTCTTC. This codes for CAILGPYEQFF.

V and J are TRBV9 and TRBJ2-1; TRBD2 agrees at 8 bases. The CDR3 is 15 residues long. Germline V gene data show CDR1 as SGDLS and CDR2 as YYNGEE. The J segment lost 7 bases and the V segment lost 6 bases, leaving 12 bases of the junction unmatched. The CDR3 protein is CASTGSAGVENEQFF. CDR3 DNA: TGTGCCAGCACCGGTTCAGCGGGAGTAGAGAATGAGCAGTTCTTC.

This sequence joins TRBV19 and TRBJ2-2, with 8 bases identical to TRBD2. CDR1 and CDR2 (germline): LNHDA, SQIVND (reference sequence). This CDR3 is built from 17 residues. J lost 6 bases, V lost 5 bases, and 14 bases had no gene match. The CDR3 nucleotides read TGTGCCAGTAGTTTGTTTGATTCCGGGAGGGCCCCCGGGGAGCTGTTTTTT. It encodes CASSLFDSGRAPGELFF.

The rearrangement joins TRBV28 to TRBJ1-1, with TRBD1 identical over 9 bases. V trimming: 1 base; J trimming: 1 base; junction bases outside the gene matches: 1. The CDR3 runs to 15 residues. Germline CDR1 reads MDHEN; CDR2 reads SYDVKM. CDR3 sequence reads: CASSLLTGGNTEAFF. For the CDR3, the DNA is TGTGCCAGCAGTTTATTGACAGGGGGGAACACTGAAGCTTTCTTT.

The chain employs TRBV5-1 and TRBJ1-3; D ambiguous. In germline, CDR1 is SGHRS, CDR2 YFSETQ. V lost 5 bases and J 0 bases, leaving 12 bases between the germline ends. CDR3 length: 15 amino acids. The CDR3 DNA follows: TGCGCCAGCAGGGACCCTAAGGGCTCTGGAAACACCATATATTTT. Its protein product is CASRDPKGSGNTIYF.